This TCR beta chain was identified in a study of T cells after yellow fever vaccination. TCRdb re-called the 5' RACE reads with MiXCR, one entry per CDR3 protein. This sample yields just under 600,000 distinct CDR3 sequences, of which approximately 12% are seen a single time; about 14% belongs to the top ten. V gave up 6 bases and J gave up 5 bases, with 13 bases separating them. This CDR3 is built from 14 residues. CDR1 and CDR2 (germline): KGHSH, LQKENI. The gene calls are TRBV18 and TRBJ1-4; no clear D. Sequenced material: PBMCs, taken on the day of the yellow fever booster vaccination. The sequence came from a man aged 30 to 45 who received the YFV17D yellow fever vaccine. DNA for the CDR3: TGTGCCAGCTCCCTAGACCGCAGAAATGAAAAACTGTTTTTT. Its protein is CASSLDRRNEKLFF.